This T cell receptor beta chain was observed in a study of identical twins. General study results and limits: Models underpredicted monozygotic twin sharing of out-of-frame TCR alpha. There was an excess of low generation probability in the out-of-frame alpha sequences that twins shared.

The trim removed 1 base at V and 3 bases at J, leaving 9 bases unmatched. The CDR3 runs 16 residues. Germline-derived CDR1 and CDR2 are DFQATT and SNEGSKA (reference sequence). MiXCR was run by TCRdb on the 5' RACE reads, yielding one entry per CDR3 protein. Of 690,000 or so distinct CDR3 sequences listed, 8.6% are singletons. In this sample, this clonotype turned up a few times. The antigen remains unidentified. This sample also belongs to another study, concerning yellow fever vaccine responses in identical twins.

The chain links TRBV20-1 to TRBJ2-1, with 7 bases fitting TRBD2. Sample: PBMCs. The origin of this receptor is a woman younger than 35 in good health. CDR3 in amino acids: CSARGTSEGYYNEQFF. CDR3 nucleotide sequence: TGCAGTGCTAGAGGAACTAGCGAAGGATACTACAATGAGCAGTTCTTC.